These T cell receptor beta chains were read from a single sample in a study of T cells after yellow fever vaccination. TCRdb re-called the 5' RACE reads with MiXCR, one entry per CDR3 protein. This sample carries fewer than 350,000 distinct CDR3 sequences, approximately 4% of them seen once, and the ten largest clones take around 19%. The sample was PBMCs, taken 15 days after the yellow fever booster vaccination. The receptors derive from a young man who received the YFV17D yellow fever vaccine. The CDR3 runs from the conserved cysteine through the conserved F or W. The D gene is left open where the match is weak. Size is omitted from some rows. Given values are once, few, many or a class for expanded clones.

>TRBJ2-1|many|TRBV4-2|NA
TGTGCCAGCAGCCAAGATTCCCCGGGAGCCTACAATGAGCAGTTCTTC
CASSQDSPGAYNEQFF
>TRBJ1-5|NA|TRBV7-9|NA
TGTGCCAGCAGCCCTAGGGAAGGGCAGCCCCAGCATTTT
CASSPREGQPQHF
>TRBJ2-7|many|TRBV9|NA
TGTGCCAGCAGCGTAGGGTTGTACTCCTACGAGCAGTACTTC
CASSVGLYSYEQYF
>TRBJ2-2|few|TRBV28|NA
TGTGCCAGCAGAAATTGGGGGTCGAACACCGGGGAGCTGTTTTTT
CASRNWGSNTGELFF
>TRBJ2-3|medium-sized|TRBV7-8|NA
TGTGCCAGCAGCCTTCGTGCCGGGTCAGATACGCAGTATTTT
CASSLRAGSDTQYF
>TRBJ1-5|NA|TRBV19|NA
TGTGCCAGTAGTATGCGGGGTGCGGGTCATCAGCCCCAGCATTTT
CASSMRGAGHQPQHF
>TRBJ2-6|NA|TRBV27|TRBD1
TGTGCCAGCGGGACAGGCCCTTATAACTCTGGGGCCAACGTCCTGACTTTC
CASGTGPYNSGANVLTF
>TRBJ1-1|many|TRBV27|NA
TGTGCCAGCAGTACCCGGGGGGCAGGGAACACTGAAGCTTTCTTT
CASSTRGAGNTEAFF
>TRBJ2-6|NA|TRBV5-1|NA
TGCGCCAGCAGCGCCCCAAGCTCTGGGGCCAACGTCCTGACTTTC
CASSAPSSGANVLTF
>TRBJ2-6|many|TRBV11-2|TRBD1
TGTGCCAGCAGCTTGATACAGGGGACGCGCGGGGCCAACGTCCTGACTTTC
CASSLIQGTRGANVLTF
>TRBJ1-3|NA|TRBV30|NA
TGTGCCTGGAGTAGGGGGGTAGGGATCTCTGGAAACACCATATATTTT
CAWSRGVGISGNTIYF
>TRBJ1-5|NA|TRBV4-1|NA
TGCGCCAGCAGCCAAGTTGTGACTCAGCCCCAGCATTTT
CASSQVVTQPQHF
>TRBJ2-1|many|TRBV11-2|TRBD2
TGTGCCAGCAGCTCGGGGGGGGGCAGAAATGAGCAGTTCTTC
CASSSGGGRNEQFF
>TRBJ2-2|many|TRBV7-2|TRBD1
TGTGCCAGCAGCCAGACAGGGGCGGGCACCGGGGAGCTGTTTTTT
CASSQTGAGTGELFF
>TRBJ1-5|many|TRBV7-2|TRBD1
TGTGCCAGCAGCGAACAGGGGCTTAGCAATCAGCCCCAGCATTTT
CASSEQGLSNQPQHF
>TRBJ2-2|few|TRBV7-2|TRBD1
TGTGCCAGCAGCCGCCGACAGGGAGCGAACACCGGGGAGCTGTTTTTT
CASSRRQGANTGELFF
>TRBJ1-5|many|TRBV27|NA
TGTGCCAGCAGTTTACTCGGAGATAGCAATCAGCCCCAGCATTTT
CASSLLGDSNQPQHF
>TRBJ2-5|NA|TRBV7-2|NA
TGTGCCAGCAGATTACTGGGAGGAGAGACCCAGTACTTC
CASRLLGGETQYF
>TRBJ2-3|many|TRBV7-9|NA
TGTGCCAGCAGCTTTAGCGGCACAGATACGCAGTATTTT
CASSFSGTDTQYF
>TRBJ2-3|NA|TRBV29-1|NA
TGCAGCGTTTATGGGGTCATGCATGGTGATACGCAGTATTTT
CSVYGVMHGDTQYF
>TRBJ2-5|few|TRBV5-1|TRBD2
TGCGCCAGCAGCCTACTCCCTAGCGGCCAAGAGACCCAGTACTTC
CASSLLPSGQETQYF
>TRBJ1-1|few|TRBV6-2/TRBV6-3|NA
TGTGCCAGCAGTCCCCAGGGCTGGAACACTGAAGCTTTCTTT
CASSPQGWNTEAFF
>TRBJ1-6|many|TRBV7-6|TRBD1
TGTGCCAGCAGCCTCGCCAGGGACAGTTATAATTCACCCCTCCACTTT
CASSLARDSYNSPLHF
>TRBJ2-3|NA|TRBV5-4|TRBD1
TGTGCCAGCAGCTCACAGGGGGCGGACCCAGATACGCTGTATTTT
CASSSQGADPDTLYF
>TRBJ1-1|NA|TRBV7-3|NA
TGTGCCAGCAGCTTAATGGCAGGGCAAACTGAAGCTTTCTTT
CASSLMAGQTEAFF
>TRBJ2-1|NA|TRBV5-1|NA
TGCGCCAGCAGCTTACCGGGACATCCAAACAATGAGCAGTTCTTC
CASSLPGHPNNEQFF
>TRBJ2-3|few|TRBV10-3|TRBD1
TGTGCCATCGGACGTACCACAGGGGCCAGCACAGATACGCAGTATTTT
CAIGRTTGASTDTQYF
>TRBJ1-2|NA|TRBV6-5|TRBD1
TGTGCCAGCAGTCTCAGGGGGTGGACAGGGGGCAGCTATGGCTACACCTTC
CASSLRGWTGGSYGYTF
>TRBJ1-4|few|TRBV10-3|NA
TGTGCCATCAGTGATTCCCTTGCAACTAATGAAAAACTGTTTTTT
CAISDSLATNEKLFF
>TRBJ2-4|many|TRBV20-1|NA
TGCAGTGCTAGAGCGGACACTTTAGCCAAAAACATTCAGTACTTC
CSARADTLAKNIQYF
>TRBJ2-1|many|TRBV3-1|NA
TGTGCCAGCAGCCAACAGACAGCAAAGCAGTTCTTC
CASSQQTAKQFF
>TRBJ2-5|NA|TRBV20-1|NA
TGCAGTGCTAGAGGAGCCGGGCCCAAAGAGACCCAGTACTTC
CSARGAGPKETQYF
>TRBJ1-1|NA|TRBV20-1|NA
TGCATGAACACCGGGACGAAAACTTTCTTT
CMNTGTKTFF
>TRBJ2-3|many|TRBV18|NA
TGTGCCAGCTCACCACAAACTGGCGGGGATACGCAGTATTTT
CASSPQTGGDTQYF
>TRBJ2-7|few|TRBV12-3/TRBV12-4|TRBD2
TGTGCCAGCACCTCCGGACTAGCGGTGGCCTACGAGCAGTACTTC
CASTSGLAVAYEQYF
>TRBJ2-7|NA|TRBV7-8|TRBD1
TGTGCCAGCCTGCACCCTGGGACAGGGATGTACGAGCAGTACTTC
CASLHPGTGMYEQYF
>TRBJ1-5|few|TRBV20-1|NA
TGCAGTGCTGAACCAGGAGGAGATAGCAATCAGCCCCAGCATTTT
CSAEPGGDSNQPQHF
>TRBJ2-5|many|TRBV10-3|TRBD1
TGTGCCATCAGCTTACAGGGGGCTGGGCAAGAGACCCAGTACTTC
CAISLQGAGQETQYF
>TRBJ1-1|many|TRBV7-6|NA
TGTGCCAGCAGCCCCCGGGACTTCTACCCGGGGACTGAAGCTTTCTTT
CASSPRDFYPGTEAFF
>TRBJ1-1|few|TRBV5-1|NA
TGCGCCAGCCTTGGGACGGGGAACACTGAAGCTTTCTTT
CASLGTGNTEAFF
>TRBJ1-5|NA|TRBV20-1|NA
TGCAGTGCTAAAGGGGTTGGCAATCAGCCCCAGCATTTT
CSAKGVGNQPQHF
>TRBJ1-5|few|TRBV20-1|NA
TGCAGTGCCCTCATGGGACACTCAAACGCCGGCAATCAGCCCCAGCATTTT
CSALMGHSNAGNQPQHF
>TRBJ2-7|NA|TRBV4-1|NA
TGCGCCAGCAGATCGGTACGGGACCAGAGCTACGAGCAGTACTTC
CASRSVRDQSYEQYF
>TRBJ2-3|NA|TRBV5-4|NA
TGTGCCAGCAGCTTCGCATCCCTCGTCGATACGCAGTATTTT
CASSFASLVDTQYF
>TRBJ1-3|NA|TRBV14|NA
TGTGCCAGCAGCCAAGATACCGCCGTTGGAAACACCATATATTTT
CASSQDTAVGNTIYF
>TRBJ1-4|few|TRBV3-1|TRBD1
TGTGCCAGCAGCCATTCCGGGACAGGTCATGAAAAACTGTTTTTT
CASSHSGTGHEKLFF
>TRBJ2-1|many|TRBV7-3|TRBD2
TGTGCCAGCAGCCAAATAGCGGGGGGGTCCTACAATGAGCAGTTCTTC
CASSQIAGGSYNEQFF
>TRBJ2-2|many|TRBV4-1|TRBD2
TGCGCCAGCAGGTCCGTCGGGGGGACCGACGGGGAGCTGTTTTTT
CASRSVGGTDGELFF
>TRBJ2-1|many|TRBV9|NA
TGTGCCAGCAGCGTAGTCTCGGGGGATGCTGAGCAGTTCTTC
CASSVVSGDAEQFF
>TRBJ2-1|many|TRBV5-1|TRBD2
TGCGCCAGCAGCTTGGGGGTCGGGGGGGCCCGCGCCTACAATGAGCAGTTCTTC
CASSLGVGGARAYNEQFF
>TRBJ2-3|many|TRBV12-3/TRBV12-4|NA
TGTGCCAGCAGTTTACAGCCTAGCACAGATACGCAGTATTTT
CASSLQPSTDTQYF
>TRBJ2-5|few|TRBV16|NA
TGTGCCAGCAGCCAATTAGTTTCCAGGGAGACCCAGTACTTC
CASSQLVSRETQYF
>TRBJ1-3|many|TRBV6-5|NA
TGTGCCAGCAGGACACCCTCTGGAAACACCATATATTTT
CASRTPSGNTIYF
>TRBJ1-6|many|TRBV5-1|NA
TGCGCCAGCAGCTTGGCCCCGGTACCAGATTCACCCCTCCACTTT
CASSLAPVPDSPLHF
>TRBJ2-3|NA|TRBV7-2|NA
TGTGCCAGCAGCTGGAGCGGGCTCCTGGGGGATACGCAGTATTTT
CASSWSGLLGDTQYF
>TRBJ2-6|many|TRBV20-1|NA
TGCAGTGCTAGAGGGGGGGGCAGGCATACCGAGGGAAGCTCTGCGGCCAACGTCCTGACTTTC
CSARGGGRHTEGSSAANVLTF
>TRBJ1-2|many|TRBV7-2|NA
TGTGCCAGCAGCTACGAAAACGGGGCAATCTATGGCTACACCTTC
CASSYENGAIYGYTF